The rows below give T cell receptor beta chains drawn from one sample of a study of beta chain features in type 1 diabetes. Sequenced by immunoSEQ multiplex PCR; TCRdb stores in-frame clones only, minus some. The sample consists of 200,000 to 300,000 clones, over 20% of them appearing once. Sequencing was carried out using naive CD4+ T cells from blood. Source of these receptors: a middle-aged woman with type 1 diabetes. Each CDR3 is given with its conserved first and last residue. The order of the fields is J gene, D gene, clone size, V gene, CDR3 length, CDR3 DNA, CDR3 protein. A D gene is named only where the DNA matches it firmly. Expanded clones get a size class; other rows say once, few or many, or leave the size out.

>TRBJ1-2|.|.|TRBV7-8|13
TGTGCCAGCAGCGCTGGGACTAGCTATGGCTACACCTTC
CASSAGTSYGYTF
>TRBJ2-3|.|few|TRBV29-1|15
TGCAGCGTTGAGAGGGCCCCGCTTAGTCGGGATACGCAGTATTTT
CSVERAPLSRDTQYF
>TRBJ2-2|.|.|TRBV5-6|13
TGTGCCAGCAGCGGGGGACTTCCCGGGGAGCTGTTTTTT
CASSGGLPGELFF
>TRBJ1-2|TRBD1|.|TRBV28|15
TGTGCCAGCAGACCTTCGGACAGGGTGGACTATGGCTACACCTTC
CASRPSDRVDYGYTF
>TRBJ2-1|TRBD2|few|TRBV28|14
TGTGCCAGCAGGACTAGCGGGAGGGGCTATGAGCAGTTCTTC
CASRTSGRGYEQFF
>TRBJ1-2|.|once|TRBV5-1|13
TGCGCCAGCAGCTCCTCGGACTATTATGGCTACACCTTC
CASSSSDYYGYTF
>TRBJ2-1|TRBD2|few|TRBV2|15
TGTGCCAGCATAAGCGGGAACCCGTCCTACAATGAGCAGTTCTTC
CASISGNPSYNEQFF
>TRBJ1-2|.|.|TRBV4-1|16
TGCGCCAGCAGCCAAGATTGGAACAGCAAATTCTATGGCTACACCTTC
CASSQDWNSKFYGYTF
>TRBJ1-5|.|.|TRBV30|13
TGTGCCTGGAGTGAACAGGGCCATCAGCCCCAGCATTTT
CAWSEQGHQPQHF
>TRBJ2-5|TRBD2|.|TRBV27|13
TGTGCCAGCAGGCCCCGGGGGGGAGAGACCCAGTACTTC
CASRPRGGETQYF
>TRBJ2-4|TRBD1|few|TRBV18|15
TGTGCCAGCTCACGACAGGGGGAAGCCAAAAACATTCAGTACTTC
CASSRQGEAKNIQYF
>TRBJ1-5|.|.|TRBV19|12
TGTGCCAGTAGTCCCAGACTCCAGCCCCAGCATTTT
CASSPRLQPQHF
>TRBJ1-1|TRBD1|.|TRBV6-4|13
TGTGCCAGCAGTTCCCAGGGGGACACTGAAGCTTTCTTT
CASSSQGDTEAFF
>TRBJ1-1|TRBD1|few|TRBV29-1|13
TGCAGCGCTCGGACAGGGAGGAACACTGAAGCTTTCTTT
CSARTGRNTEAFF
>TRBJ2-6|TRBD2|.|TRBV15|17
TGTGCCACCGCGCCGGGGGGGCTTGGGAGTGGGGCCAACGTCCTGACTTTC
CATAPGGLGSGANVLTF
>TRBJ1-6|.|.|TRBV6-5|15
TGTGCCAGCAGTCCGCAGTCAGGGCCAAATTCACCCCTCCACTTT
CASSPQSGPNSPLHF
>TRBJ1-3|TRBD1|few|TRBV5-4|15
TGTGCCAGCGGGACCACAGGGGACGCTGGAAACACCATATATTTT
CASGTTGDAGNTIYF
>TRBJ1-2|TRBD1|.|TRBV18|14
TGTGCCAGCTCACCAAAGGGACAGACCTATGGCTACACCTTC
CASSPKGQTYGYTF
>TRBJ1-5|TRBD1|.|TRBV28|20
TGTGCCAGCAGCTACCATCTCCGGGACAGGGGACGCAGGAGCAATCAGCCCCAGCATTTT
CASSYHLRDRGRRSNQPQHF
>TRBJ2-5|.|few|TRBV9|16
TGTGCCAGCAGCGTAGATTATGGAGCGTACCAAGAGACCCAGTACTTC
CASSVDYGAYQETQYF
>TRBJ1-3|.|.|TRBV2|15
TGTGCCAGCAGTGAACAGGGGCAGGGAGGAAACACCATATATTTT
CASSEQGQGGNTIYF
>TRBJ2-1|.|few|TRBV28|14
TGTGCCAGCATGCTACCGAGCTCCTACAATGAGCAGTTCTTC
CASMLPSSYNEQFF
>TRBJ1-2|.|few|TRBV7-9|17
TGTGCCAGCACCCTACAAACCGCGGGGGGCGGAAGCTATGGCTACACCTTC
CASTLQTAGGGSYGYTF
>TRBJ1-2|.|.|TRBV7-2|13
TGTGCCAGCTCCGCGGGGCCTAACTATGGCTACACCTTC
CASSAGPNYGYTF
>TRBJ2-3|.|few|TRBV28|12
TGTGCCAGCAGTTTAACCGGGGATACGCAGTATTTT
CASSLTGDTQYF
>TRBJ1-5|.|.|TRBV30|14
TGTGCCTGGACCGAGGGCGGACCCGAACAGCCCCAGCATTTT
CAWTEGGPEQPQHF
>TRBJ2-1|TRBD2|few|TRBV4-2|17
TGTGCCAGCAGCCAAGAGAGCGGGGGGCTGGGGTTCAATGAGCAGTTCTTC
CASSQESGGLGFNEQFF